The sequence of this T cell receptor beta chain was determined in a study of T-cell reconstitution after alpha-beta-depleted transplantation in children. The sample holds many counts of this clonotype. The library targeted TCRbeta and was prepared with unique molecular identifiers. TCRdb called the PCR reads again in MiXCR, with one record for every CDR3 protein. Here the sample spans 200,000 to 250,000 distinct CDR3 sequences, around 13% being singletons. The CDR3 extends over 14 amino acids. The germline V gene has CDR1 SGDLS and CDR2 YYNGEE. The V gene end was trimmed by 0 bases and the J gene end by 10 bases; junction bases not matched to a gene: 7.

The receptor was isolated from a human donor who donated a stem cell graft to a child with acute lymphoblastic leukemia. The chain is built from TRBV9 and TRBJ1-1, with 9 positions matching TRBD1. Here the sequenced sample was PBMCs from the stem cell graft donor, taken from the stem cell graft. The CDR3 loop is CASSVEGQGPGAFF. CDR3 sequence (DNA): TGTGCCAGCAGCGTAGAGGGACAGGGCCCCGGAGCTTTCTTT.